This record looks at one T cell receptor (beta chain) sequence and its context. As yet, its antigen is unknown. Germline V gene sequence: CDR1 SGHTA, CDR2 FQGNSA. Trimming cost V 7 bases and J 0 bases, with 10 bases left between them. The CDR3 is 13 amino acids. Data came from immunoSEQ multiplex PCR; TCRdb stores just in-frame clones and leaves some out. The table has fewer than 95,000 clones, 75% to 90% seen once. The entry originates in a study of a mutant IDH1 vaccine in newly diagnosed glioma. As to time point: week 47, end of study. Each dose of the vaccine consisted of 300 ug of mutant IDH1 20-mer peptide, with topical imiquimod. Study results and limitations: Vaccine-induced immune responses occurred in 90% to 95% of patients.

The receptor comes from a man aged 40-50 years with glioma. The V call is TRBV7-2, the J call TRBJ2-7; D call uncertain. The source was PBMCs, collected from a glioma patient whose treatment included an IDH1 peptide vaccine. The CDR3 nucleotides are TGTGCCAGCAAGCCCTCCCCCTCCTACGAGCAGTACTTC. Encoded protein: CASKPSPSYEQYF.